Shown below are 15 T cell receptor beta chains from a single sample sequenced in a study of cytomegalovirus exposure and HLA in healthy donors. Primers: 60 Vbeta forward and 13 Jbeta reverse. Measured with immunoSEQ multiplex PCR; TCRdb has only the in-frame clones, and not every one. The sample contains more than 60,000 clones, approximately 74% of which appear only once. The sequenced material came from PBMCs. These TCRs come from a middle-aged man in good health and CMV-seropositive.

Notes on this clone: At one end, the junction sequence differs from germline, possibly due to a read error. The chain is built from TRBV5-4 and TRBJ2-7, with 7 bases aligning to TRBD1. From germline, CDR1 is SGHNT and CDR2 YYREEE (reference sequence). The CDR3 totals 15 residues. CDR3 region: CASSLNQGVTYEQHF. Written as DNA, the CDR3 is TGTGCCAGCAGCTTGAACCAGGGGGTCACCTACGAGCAGCACTTC.

This sequence joins TRBV4-3 and TRBJ2-1, with D uncertain. Germline assignment: CDR1 LGHNA and CDR2 YSLEER. CDR3 length: 13 amino acids. V was shortened by 1 base and J by 3 bases, with 4 bases between the two germline ends. CDR3 loop: CASSQVLYNEQFF. The CDR3 DNA is TGCGCCAGCAGCCAAGTCCTCTACAATGAGCAGTTCTTC.

This clone was seen a few times. V is TRBV5-1 and J is TRBJ2-5; 9 bases are a match to TRBD2. Gene TRBJ2-7 matches the end of the DNA better, so the J call may be wrong. The CDR3 runs to 13 residues. Germline V gene sequence: CDR1 SGHRS, CDR2 YFSETQ. The CDR3 nucleotides read TGCGCCAGCAGGACTAGCGGATCCTACGAGCAGTACTTC. Its translation is CASRTSGSYEQYF.

CDR3 amino acids: CASSLVVDTALNTGELFF. In DNA, the CDR3 is TGTGCCAGCAGCTTGGTGGTGGACACCGCCTTAAACACCGGGGAGCTGTTTTTT. This sequence joins TRBV5-6 and TRBJ2-2, with D maybe TRBD1 (5 bases). The germline V gene encodes CDR1 SGHDT and CDR2 YYEEEE. Trimming left V 0 bases short and J 2 bases short, with 17 bases between. CDR3 length: 18 residues.

Only one count was recorded for this clone. The rearrangement uses TRBV28 and TRBJ2-7; maybe TRBD1 (6 bases). Germline CDR1 and CDR2: MDHEN and SYDVKM. Trimming shortened V by 4 bases and J by 0 bases, and 13 bases separated the two germline ends. This CDR3 has 15 residues. The CDR3 bases are TGTGCCAGCAGTTCAGGGGCCCTGAGCTCCTACGAGCAGTACTTC. Translation: CASSSGALSSYEQYF.

This chain links TRBV10-3 with TRBJ2-7; TRBD2 aligns across 16 bases. The J call may be faulty, since TRBJ2-1 better matches the DNA end. Germline V gene data show CDR1 as ENHRY and CDR2 as SYGVKD. CDR3 length: 16 residues. CDR3 bases: TGTGCGACCAAGGGGACTAGCGGGAGGGGGTACAATGAGCAGTTCTTC. It specifies CATKGTSGRGYNEQFF.

This clone was seen a few times. This chain uses TRBV5-6 with TRBJ2-5; D may be TRBD1 (6 bases). Trimming shortened V by 2 bases and J by 4 bases, and 12 bases separated the two germline ends. The CDR3 extends over 14 amino acids. CDR1 is SGHDT, CDR2 YYEEEE, per germline. CDR3 amino acids: CASSLGGPRETQYF. CDR3 DNA: TGTGCCAGCAGCTTAGGGGGACCCCGAGAGACCCAGTACTTC.

This chain joins TRBV11-2 and TRBJ2-7; TRBD2 aligns across 12 bases. The germline V gene encodes CDR1 SGHAT and CDR2 FQNNGV. Trimming removed 7 bases from V and 3 bases from J; junction bases left unmatched: 4. The CDR3 loop spans 14 amino acids. The CDR3 DNA sequence: TGTGCCAGCATAATGACTAGCGGGGGCTACGAGCAGTACTTC. This codes for CASIMTSGGYEQYF.

CDR3 nucleotides: TGTGCCTGGAGTGTACTCCGCTTGACAGGAAATCAGCCCCAGCATTTT. This translates into CAWSVLRLTGNQPQHF. The chain employs TRBV30 and TRBJ1-5, with D perhaps TRBD1 (6 bases). V was shortened by 0 bases and J by 4 bases, with 16 bases between the two germline ends. The CDR3 totals 16 residues. Germline V lookup: CDR1 GTSNPN, CDR2 SVGIG (reference sequence).

The chain uses TRBV7-7 and TRBJ2-5, with 7 nucleotides matching TRBD2. CDR1 is SSHAT, CDR2 FNYEAQ, per germline (reference sequence). The CDR3 is 15 amino acids. After removal of 1 base from V and 3 bases from J, the junction contained 5 bases not matched to a gene. In DNA, the CDR3 is TGTGCCAGCAGCTTAGTCGGGGAGGGGAAAGAGACCCAGTACTTC. Protein product: CASSLVGEGKETQYF.

The chain carries TRBV6-1 and TRBJ1-5; TRBD1 agrees at 10 bases. CDR3 length: 17 residues. From germline, CDR1 is MNHNS and CDR2 SASEGT. Unmatched junction bases numbered 6, after V lost 4 bases and J lost 0 bases. The CDR3 DNA follows: TGTGCCAGCAGTGCCGAGACAGGGGGCCTTAGCAATCAGCCCCAGCATTTT. It encodes CASSAETGGLSNQPQHF.

The chain has TRBV5-1 and TRBJ2-1; TRBD2 matches at 8 bases. The CDR3 length is 14 residues. The germline gives CDR1 SGHRS, CDR2 YFSETQ. The ends lost 4 bases at V and 5 bases at J; junction bases unmatched: 5. CDR3 in amino acids: CASSLTSGNNEQFF. The CDR3, as DNA: TGCGCCAGCAGCCTTACTAGCGGAAACAATGAGCAGTTCTTC.

This rearrangement joins TRBV29-1 to TRBJ2-3; no definite D call. Germline V gene data show CDR1 as SQVTM and CDR2 as ANQGSEA. V was pared by 6 bases and J by 3 bases, with 10 bases between. This CDR3 spans 12 amino acids. CDR3 coding DNA: TGCAGCGTACGAAGAGATACAGATACGCAGTATTTT. Amino acid sequence: CSVRRDTDTQYF.

This clone was counted a few times. The gene calls are TRBV6-1 and TRBJ2-1, with TRBD1 matching 7 bases. CDR3 length equals 14 residues. Trimming at V came to 6 bases and at J to 0 bases, leaving 2 bases not matched to a gene. Germline CDR1 is MNHNS and CDR2 is SASEGT. CDR3 in amino acids: CASRRDSSYNEQFF. In nucleotides, the CDR3 is TGTGCCAGCAGAAGGGACAGCTCCTACAATGAGCAGTTCTTC.

The rearrangement uses TRBV4-2 and TRBJ2-5; 12 bases are shared with TRBD1. The trim removed 2 bases at V and 4 bases at J, leaving 8 bases unmatched. The CDR3 is made up of 17 amino acids. The germline CDR1 and CDR2 sequences are LGHNA and YNFKEQ. CDR3 DNA sequence: TGTGCCAGCAGCCAAAACCCCGGGACAGGGGGCTCAGAGACCCAGTACTTC. It codes for CASSQNPGTGGSETQYF.